The source of this T cell receptor (beta chain) is a study of blood T cell repertoires in COVID-19. The sample holds a few counts of this clone. Libraries were prepared by immunoSEQ multiplex PCR; TCRdb keeps only in-frame clonotypes and omits some of them. Of roughly 250,000 clones listed, about 85% are singletons. The CDR3 is 16 amino acids. V lost 1 base to trimming and J lost 0 bases; unmatched junction nucleotides: 5. CDR1 MGHRA and CDR2 YSYEKL come from the germline V gene. This rearrangement joins TRBV4-1 to TRBJ2-7, with 8 bases fitting TRBD1. The clonotype comes from a man aged 55 to 69 who had recovered from COVID-19. Specimen: peripheral blood. CDR3 loop: CASSQAQGGISYEQYF. In DNA, the CDR3 is TGCGCCAGCAGCCAAGCACAGGGGGGAATCTCCTACGAGCAGTACTTC.